This entry is about one TCR beta chain. The data belong to a study of blood T cell repertoires in COVID-19. Using immunoSEQ multiplex PCR, the repertoire was profiled, and TCRdb retains in-frame clones only, with some absent. The table shows roughly 200,000 clones, with 80% to 90% occurring only once. The sample taken for sequencing was PBMCs or T cells enriched from blood (not recorded which). This sequence originates from a man aged 25-45 years in a cohort exposed to, infected with or recovered from COVID-19 (not recorded which).

CDR3 DNA sequence: TGTGCCAGCAGTTTACTTAAGAACACTGAAGCTTTCTTT. This gives the protein CASSLLKNTEAFF. This rearrangement joins TRBV28 to TRBJ1-1; D uncertain. CDR3 length: 13 amino acids. With 2 bases removed from V and 1 base from J, the gap between germline ends came to 5 bases. Germline assignment: CDR1 MDHEN and CDR2 SYDVKM.